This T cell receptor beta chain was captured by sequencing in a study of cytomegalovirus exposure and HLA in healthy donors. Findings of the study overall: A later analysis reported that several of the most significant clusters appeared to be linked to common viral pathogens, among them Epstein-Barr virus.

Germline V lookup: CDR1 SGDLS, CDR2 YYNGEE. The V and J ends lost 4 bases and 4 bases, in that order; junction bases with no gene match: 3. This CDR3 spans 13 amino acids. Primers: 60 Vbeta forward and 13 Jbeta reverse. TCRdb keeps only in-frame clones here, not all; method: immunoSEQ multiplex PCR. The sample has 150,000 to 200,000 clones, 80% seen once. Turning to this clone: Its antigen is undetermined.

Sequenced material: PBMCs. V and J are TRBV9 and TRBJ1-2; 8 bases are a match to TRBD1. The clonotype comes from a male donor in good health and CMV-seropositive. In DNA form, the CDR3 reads TGTGCCAGCAGCCTAGGACAGGGCTATGGCTACACCTTC. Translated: CASSLGQGYGYTF.